These 22 T cell receptor beta chains came from one sample sequenced in a study of T cell repertoires in cytomegalovirus infection. No antigen has been identified for these receptors. TCRdb called the reads again in MiXCR, with one record for every CDR3 protein. In the table there are 700,000 to 850,000 distinct CDR3 sequences, about 30% of which are singletons. Specimen: cultured CD8+ T cells from PBMCs, collected from culture after CMV antigen stimulation. The source of these receptors is a human donor in good health (CMV status not recorded). Some clones in this sample may be carry-over from other donors' samples.

The V gene is TRBV9, the J gene TRBJ1-1; 8 nucleotides line up with TRBD1. The CDR3 consists of 13 residues. CDR1 is SGDLS, CDR2 YYNGEE, per germline. Trimming at V came to 3 bases and at J to 10 bases, leaving 8 bases not matched to a gene. CDR3 in DNA: TGTGCCAGCAGCGCGGCAGGGGGCAGAGGAGCTTTCTTT. Protein sequence: CASSAAGGRGAFF.

This clonotype was recorded many times. This chain uses TRBV7-6 with TRBJ1-1, with TRBD1 matching 9 bases. J gave up 4 bases and V 1 base, and 7 bases lay outside the gene matches. Germline loops: CDR1 SGHVS, CDR2 FNYEAQ. CDR3 length: 16 residues. This CDR3 reads CASSLGLQGAFTEAFF. The DNA of the CDR3 is TGTGCCAGCAGCTTAGGGCTACAGGGGGCTTTCACTGAAGCTTTCTTT.

This clonotype showed up just a few times. The chain employs TRBV6-6 and TRBJ1-4, with D unresolved. Per the germline V gene, CDR1 is MNHNY and CDR2 is SVGAGI (reference sequence). This CDR3 is built from 14 residues. V lost 5 bases, J lost 10 bases, and 17 bases lay in between. CDR3 nucleotides: TGTGCCAGCAGTCACGGACCCTCTAGTGGAAAACTGTTTTTT. Translating it yields CASSHGPSSGKLFF.

The CDR3 DNA is TGTGCCAGCAGTTTCGGGCCCCTATGGCCCCAGCATTTT. Translated, it gives CASSFGPLWPQHF. This chain connects TRBV12-3 or TRBV12-4 to TRBJ1-5; D remains unclear. This CDR3 is 13 amino acids long. Trimming removed 3 bases from V and 9 bases from J, with 12 bases in between.

The CDR3: CASSSAMKPEAFF. The CDR3 nucleotides are TGTGCCAGCAGTTCCGCTATGAAACCTGAAGCTTTCTTT. The chain is built from TRBV27 and TRBJ1-1; the D is unclear. The CDR3 has 13 amino acids. Trimming stripped 4 bases from V and 6 bases from J, with 12 bases between. Germline CDR1 and CDR2: MNHEY and SMNVEV (reference sequence).

The chain uses TRBV14 and TRBJ1-1; D unclear. The germline V gene encodes CDR1 SGHDN and CDR2 FVKESK. CDR3 length equals 19 residues. V dropped 0 bases and J dropped 2 bases, with 22 bases sitting between them. CDR3 protein: CASSQDLRVGRLRNTEAFF. CDR3 sequence (DNA): TGTGCCAGCAGCCAAGATCTTCGTGTAGGGAGATTACGAAACACTGAAGCTTTCTTT. Full variable domain (missing parts from reference TRBV14 and TRBJ1-1): EAGVTQFPSHSVIEKGQTVTLRCDPISGHDNLYWYRRVMGKEIKFLLHFVKESKQDESGMPNNRFLAERTGGTYSTLKVQPAELEDSGVYFCASSQDLRVGRLRNTEAFFGQGTRLTVV.

This clonotype was detected only a few times. The chain links TRBV19 to TRBJ2-7, with D maybe TRBD1 (6 bases). The CDR3 covers 13 residues. Trimming cost V 4 bases and J 6 bases, with 13 bases left between them. Germline V gene lookup returns CDR1 LNHDA and CDR2 SQIVND (reference sequence). CDR3 sequence reads: CASSTYRVSEQYF. DNA of the CDR3: TGTGCCAGTAGTACGTACAGGGTTTCCGAGCAGTACTTC.

This clonotype was counted a few times. The chain combines TRBV6-5 with TRBJ2-7; 10 nucleotides agree with TRBD1. The germline CDR1 and CDR2 sequences are MNHEY and SVGAGI. The J segment lost 5 bases and the V segment lost 2 bases, leaving 6 bases of the junction unmatched. This CDR3 has 15 residues. CDR3 nucleotide sequence: TGTGCCAGCAGTTACGCTAGACAGGGGGCTAACGAGCAGTACTTC. As protein: CASSYARQGANEQYF.

This clonotype has a handful of counts. The rearrangement links TRBV6-5 to TRBJ2-6; D is uncertain. Trimming cost V 2 bases and J 0 bases, with 17 bases left between them. Germline CDR1 MNHEY, CDR2 SVGAGI. The CDR3 spans 19 residues. The CDR3 region is CASSYGWVAAYSGANVLTF. CDR3 sequence (DNA): TGTGCCAGCAGTTACGGGTGGGTGGCCGCGTACTCTGGGGCCAACGTCCTGACTTTC.

CDR3 region: CASSLVGYQPQHF. The CDR3, as DNA: TGTGCCAGCAGCCTGGTGGGATATCAGCCCCAGCATTTT. The chain uses TRBV5-5 and TRBJ1-5; no clear D gene. Germline CDR1 SGHKS, CDR2 YYEKEE (reference sequence). This CDR3 spans 13 amino acids. Between the trimmed V and J ends, which lost 4 bases and 5 bases, there was a span of 10 bases. Drawing the rest from reference TRBV5-5 and TRBJ1-5, the complete variable domain is DAGVTQSPTHLIKTRGQQVTLRCSPISGHKSVSWYQQVLGQGPQFIFQYYEKEERGRGNFPDRFSARQFPNYSSELNVNALLLGDSALYLCASSLVGYQPQHFGDGTRLSIL.

This clonotype was detected a few times. V gene TRBV6-2 or TRBV6-3 combines with J gene TRBJ1-2, with TRBD1 identical over 8 bases. The CDR3 extends over 14 amino acids. Trimming removed 4 bases from V and 7 bases from J; junction bases left unmatched: 8. The V gene's germline CDR1 is MNHEY and CDR2 SVGEGT. The CDR3 protein is CASSLSGQGTGYTF. CDR3 nucleotide sequence: TGTGCCAGCAGTTTGTCTGGACAGGGTACTGGCTACACCTTC.

This clonotype has only a few counts. This chain uses TRBV6-1 with TRBJ2-3; 7 bases map to TRBD2. The CDR3 has 14 amino acids. V shed 9 bases, J shed 1 base, and the junction held 7 bases outside the gene matches. Germline values: CDR1 MNHNS, CDR2 SASEGT. The CDR3: CARYGAGGTDTQYF. The CDR3 coding sequence is TGTGCCAGATACGGGGCGGGGGGCACAGATACGCAGTATTTT.

This clonotype was found many times. The rearrangement uses TRBV6-5 and TRBJ2-5; D gene uncertain. Germline lookup yields CDR1 MNHEY and CDR2 SVGAGI. Trimming took 0 bases from V and 4 from J, leaving 15 bases between them. The CDR3 sequence is 16 residues long. CDR3 in DNA: TGTGCCAGCAGTTACTCGACGGGTTTTTCACGAGAGACCCAGTACTTC. This sequence encodes CASSYSTGFSRETQYF.

The gene calls are TRBV20-1 and TRBJ1-5; weak D call: TRBD1 (5 bases). The CDR3 consists of 14 residues. Trimming pared 2 bases from V and 2 bases from J, leaving 10 bases between. Germline CDR1 reads DFQATT; CDR2 reads SNEGSKA (reference sequence). DNA of the CDR3: TGCAGTGCTAGATCGGGGGTTGGCAATCAGCCCCAGCATTTT. It codes for CSARSGVGNQPQHF.

A remark on this clonotype: This is likely a read error, given that the CDR3 carries no conserved phenylalanine or tryptophan at its end. The chain has TRBV7-9 and TRBJ2-2; 10 bases are shared with TRBD1. After removal of 5 bases from V and 5 bases from J, the junction contained 2 bases not matched to a gene. The CDR3 sequence is 14 residues long. The germline V gene has CDR1 SEHNR and CDR2 FQNEAQ (reference sequence). The DNA of the CDR3 is TGTGCCAGCAGCCGGACAGGGGGTACCGGGGAGCTGTTTTCT. Translation: CASSRTGGTGELFS.

This clonotype has at least ten counts. The CDR3 spells CASSFPGGTGELFF. The CDR3 nucleotides are TGTGCCAGCAGCTTTCCGGGGGGGACCGGGGAGCTGTTTTTT. The V gene is TRBV7-2, the J gene TRBJ2-2; TRBD2 aligns across 8 bases. Germline assignment: CDR1 SGHTA and CDR2 FQGNSA. Trimming cost V 3 bases and J 5 bases; bases outside gene matches: 2. The CDR3 covers 14 residues.

The rearrangement uses TRBV7-3 and TRBJ1-1; weak D call: TRBD1 (6 bases). The V gene lost 2 bases and the J gene lost 4 bases, with 14 bases spanning the gap. This CDR3 spans 15 amino acids. Germline lookup yields CDR1 SGHTA and CDR2 FQGTGA. The CDR3 DNA is TGTGCCAGCAGCTTACTAGGGGGTGCCGCCACTGAAGCTTTCTTT. Its protein product is CASSLLGGAATEAFF.

A few counts support this clonotype. The rearrangement links TRBV10-3 to TRBJ2-1, with 12 bases matching TRBD1. V shed 7 bases, J shed 8 bases, and the junction held 6 bases outside the gene matches. The CDR3 consists of 14 residues. In germline, CDR1 is ENHRY, CDR2 SYGVKD. The CDR3 sequence is CAIMGTGGWDEQFF. CDR3 nucleotides: TGTGCCATCATGGGGACAGGGGGCTGGGATGAGCAGTTCTTC.

This clonotype was recorded a few times. This chain links TRBV4-1 with TRBJ2-5; D gene ambiguous. There are 15 residues in the CDR3. Germline assignment: CDR1 MGHRA and CDR2 YSYEKL. The V gene lost 2 bases and the J gene lost 5 bases, with 15 bases spanning the gap. CDR3 sequence reads: CASSQLSSLEETQYF. The CDR3 nucleotides are TGCGCCAGCAGCCAACTATCTTCCCTGGAGGAGACCCAGTACTTC.

This clonotype was counted between two and nine times. The genes are TRBV7-9 and TRBJ2-7; D is unclear. V lost 2 bases to trimming and J lost 6 bases, with 17 bases between them. Germline V lookup: CDR1 SEHNR, CDR2 FQNEAQ (reference sequence). The CDR3 contains 15 residues. CDR3 protein: CASSLRDNPPGEQYF. In DNA, the CDR3 is TGTGCCAGCAGCTTAAGGGATAACCCTCCGGGCGAGCAGTACTTC. The full variable domain, its missing parts supplied by reference TRBV7-9 and TRBJ2-7, is DTGVSQNPRHKITKRGQNVTFRCDPISEHNRLYWYRQTLGQGPEFLTYFQNEAQLEKSRLLSDRFSAERPKGSFSTLEIQRTEQGDSAMYLCASSLRDNPPGEQYFGPGTRLTVT.

The chain combines TRBV10-3 with TRBJ1-2; TRBD1 might be the D (6 bases). The CDR3 runs to 13 residues. Trimming stripped 2 bases from V and 5 bases from J, with 9 bases between. Germline CDR1 ENHRY, CDR2 SYGVKD. CDR3 protein: CAISEEGGYGYTF. The CDR3 DNA follows: TGTGCCATCAGTGAGGAGGGGGGTTATGGCTACACCTTC.

Only a few counts were recorded for this clonotype. The rearrangement uses TRBV11-3 and TRBJ1-5; D uncertain. Germline loops: CDR1 SGHNT, CDR2 YENEEA. V lost 7 bases to trimming and J lost 5 bases, with 6 bases between them. There are 11 residues in the CDR3. Here the CDR3 DNA reads TGTGCCAGCACCCTTTATCAGCCCCAGCATTTT. Protein sequence: CASTLYQPQHF.